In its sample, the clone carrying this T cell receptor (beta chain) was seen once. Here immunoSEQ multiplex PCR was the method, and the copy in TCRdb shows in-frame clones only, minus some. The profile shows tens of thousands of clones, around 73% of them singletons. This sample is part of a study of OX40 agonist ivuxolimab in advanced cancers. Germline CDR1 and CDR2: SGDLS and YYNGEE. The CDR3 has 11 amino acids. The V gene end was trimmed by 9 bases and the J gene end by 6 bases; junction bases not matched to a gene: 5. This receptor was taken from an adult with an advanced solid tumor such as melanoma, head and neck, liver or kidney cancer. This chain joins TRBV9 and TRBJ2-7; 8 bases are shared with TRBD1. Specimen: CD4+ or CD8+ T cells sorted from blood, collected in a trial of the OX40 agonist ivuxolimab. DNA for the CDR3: TGTGCCACCCGGACAGGGCGCGAGCAGTACTTC. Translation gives CATRTGREQYF.